This T cell receptor beta chain was identified in a study of blood T cells in healthy people across ages. CDR3 length equals 16 residues. The V end lost 8 bases, the J end lost 0 bases, and 17 bases lay between the germline ends. A second about 6 to 12 cycle PCR used barcoded and J-beta primers. Any given sample supplied a minimum of 2.5 million CDR3-containing paired-end reads. MiXCR was run by TCRdb on the 5' RACE reads, yielding one entry per CDR3 protein. The data contain just over 1 million distinct CDR3 sequences, less than 50% of them singletons. What was sequenced was blood. The V call is TRBV12-3 or TRBV12-4, the J call TRBJ2-1; D is tentatively TRBD1 or TRBD2 (5 bases each). The origin of this receptor is a woman aged 60 to 75 in good health. This chain's CDR3 is CASLWGGGSSYNEQFF. The CDR3 DNA is TGTGCCAGCCTATGGGGCGGTGGGAGCTCCTACAATGAGCAGTTCTTC.